These 15 T cell receptor beta chains originate from one sample sequenced in a study of T cells after yellow fever vaccination. A single record per CDR3 protein comes from TCRdb applying MiXCR to the 5' RACE reads. The data show around 350,000 distinct CDR3 sequences, around a tenth seen once. Here the sequenced sample was PBMCs, taken on the day of the first yellow fever vaccination. Receptors originate from a man between 18 and 35 years old who received the YFV17D yellow fever vaccine.

The V and J genes are TRBV7-2 and TRBJ1-6, with D possibly TRBD1 on 6 matching bases. This CDR3 has 15 residues. V was pared by 5 bases and J by 6 bases, with 14 bases between. Germline V gene sequence: CDR1 SGHTA, CDR2 FQGNSA. The CDR3 reads CASSPERTANSPLHF. In DNA form, the CDR3 reads TGTGCCAGCAGCCCCGAAAGGACAGCTAATTCACCCCTCCACTTT.

The V call is TRBV20-1, the J call TRBJ1-3; perhaps TRBD1 as D (5 bases). The V gene's germline CDR1 is DFQATT and CDR2 SNEGSKA (reference sequence). The CDR3 contains 15 residues. V lost 0 bases, J lost 2 bases, and 11 bases lay in between. Here the CDR3 reads CSARDGRGAGNTIYF. CDR3 nucleotide sequence: TGCAGTGCTAGAGATGGGAGGGGCGCTGGAAACACCATATATTTT.

This clonotype has more than one count but fewer than ten. The V call is TRBV7-2, the J call TRBJ2-7; D is perhaps TRBD2 (5 bases). This CDR3 comprises 14 residues. The ends were cut back, 1 base at V and 3 bases at J, with 10 bases in the middle. Per germline, CDR1 SGHTA and CDR2 FQGNSA. The CDR3: CASSLERGNYEQYF. CDR3 nucleotide sequence: TGTGCCAGCAGCTTAGAACGAGGGAACTACGAGCAGTACTTC.

The CDR3 loop is CASRRTGVVETQYF. As DNA, the CDR3 is TGTGCCAGCAGAAGGACAGGGGTCGTGGAGACCCAGTACTTC. The rearrangement uses TRBV12-3 or TRBV12-4 and TRBJ2-5, with 9 bases fitting TRBD1. The CDR3 consists of 14 residues. With 6 bases clipped from V and 5 bases from J, the junction kept 7 bases outside the gene matches.

This sequence joins TRBV9 and TRBJ2-7, with D tentatively TRBD1 or TRBD2 (5 bases each). CDR3 length: 17 amino acids. Germline assignment: CDR1 SGDLS and CDR2 YYNGEE. Between the trimmed V and J ends, which lost 4 bases and 2 bases, there was a span of 22 bases. In DNA, the CDR3 is TGTGCCAGCAGCTCCGAAGAGGGCAGTAAGGGGACCTACGAGCAGTACTTC. Amino acid sequence: CASSSEEGSKGTYEQYF.

The table lists this clonotype with a few counts. The V gene is TRBV11-1, the J gene TRBJ2-7; the D is unclear. The germline gives CDR1 SGHAT, CDR2 FQDESV (reference sequence). V dropped 1 base and J dropped 3 bases, with 13 bases sitting between them. This CDR3 is built from 15 residues. CDR3: CASSLGQSPNYEQYV. CDR3 coding DNA: TGTGCCAGCAGCTTAGGCCAGAGTCCTAACTACGAGCAGTACGTC.

This clonotype was detected a few times. The chain carries TRBV10-1 and TRBJ2-5; D is undetermined. V dropped 2 bases and J dropped 2 bases, with 6 bases sitting between them. Germline V gene data show CDR1 as WNHNN and CDR2 as SYGVQD (reference sequence). This CDR3 comprises 13 residues. In DNA, the CDR3 is TGCGCCAGCAGTGAGGCCAGACAAGAGACCCAGTACTTC. The encoded protein is CASSEARQETQYF.

The table lists this clonotype with a few counts. The gene calls are TRBV29-1 and TRBJ2-6; D is undetermined. The length of the CDR3 is 13 residues. The V gene's germline CDR1 is SQVTM and CDR2 ANQGSEA. Trimming took off 4 bases at V and 4 bases at J, with 8 bases between the two ends. The CDR3 spells CSVGLGGANVLTF. The CDR3 region has the DNA TGCAGCGTTGGTCTGGGGGGGGCCAACGTCCTGACTTTC.

This clonotype has only a few counts. The chain is built from TRBV7-8 and TRBJ1-5; D is uncertain. There are 15 residues in the CDR3. V lost 2 bases and J 4 bases, leaving 12 bases between the germline ends. Looked up from germline, CDR1 is SGHVS and CDR2 is FQNEAQ. CDR3 amino acids: CASSLTDRRNQPQHF. CDR3 nucleotides: TGTGCCAGCAGCTTAACGGATAGGAGAAATCAGCCCCAGCATTTT.

This clonotype turned up a few times. The chain links TRBV6-2 or TRBV6-3 to TRBJ1-6; D might be TRBD1 (5 bases). Per germline, CDR1 MNHEY and CDR2 SVGEGT. CDR3 length equals 14 residues. The V end lost 0 bases, the J end lost 10 bases, and 10 bases lay between the germline ends. The CDR3 DNA follows: TGTGCCAGCAGTTACTCCTTAGGGGAGTCACCCCTCCACTTT. It codes for CASSYSLGESPLHF.

This clonotype was found a few times. The chain employs TRBV11-2 and TRBJ2-1; D gene unclear. Germline CDR1 SGHAT, CDR2 FQNNGV. Trimming took 0 bases from V and 6 from J, leaving 6 bases between them. The CDR3 sequence is 13 residues long. CDR3 region: CASSLELANEQFF. For the CDR3, the DNA is TGTGCCAGCAGCTTAGAGCTGGCCAATGAGCAGTTCTTC.

The rearrangement uses TRBV30 and TRBJ1-2; TRBD1 might be the D (6 bases). From germline, CDR1 is GTSNPN and CDR2 SVGIG (reference sequence). This CDR3 contains 13 residues. Trimming took 5 bases from V and 4 from J, leaving 14 bases between them. The CDR3 DNA reads TGTGCCTGGGCACAGGGCTATCCCTATGGCTACACCTTC. This encodes CAWAQGYPYGYTF.

The sample holds many counts of this clonotype. The rearrangement uses TRBV7-3 and TRBJ2-7; D gene uncertain. The germline gives CDR1 SGHTA, CDR2 FQGTGA. The CDR3 spans 15 residues. V gave up 1 base and J gave up 3 bases, with 13 bases separating them. The CDR3 DNA follows: TGTGCCAGCAGCTTAAATCCGGCGCGAATCTACGAGCAGTACTTC. Its protein is CASSLNPARIYEQYF.

There are many counts of this clonotype. The chain recombines TRBV5-8 with TRBJ1-3; TRBD1 might be the D (6 bases). This CDR3 contains 17 residues. From germline, CDR1 is SGHTS and CDR2 YDEGEE. Trimming took off 4 bases at V and 2 bases at J, with 19 bases between the two ends. The CDR3 is CASSLTLTGMAGNTIYF. In DNA form, the CDR3 reads TGTGCCAGCAGCCTCACTCTTACAGGGATGGCTGGAAACACCATATATTTT.

This sequence joins TRBV11-2 and TRBJ1-2; no clear D gene. Per the germline V gene, CDR1 is SGHAT and CDR2 is FQNNGV. The CDR3 spans 11 residues. With 11 bases removed from V and 5 bases from J, the gap between germline ends came to 12 bases. The CDR3 protein is CAPGSNYGYTF. The CDR3 coding sequence is TGTGCCCCGGGGTCGAATTATGGCTACACCTTC. Filled out from reference TRBV11-2 and TRBJ1-2, the complete variable domain reads EAGVAQSPRYKIIEKRQSVAFWCNPISGHATLYWYQQILGQGPKLLIQFQNNGVVDDSQLPKDRFSAERLKGVDSTLKIQPAKLEDSAVYLCAPGSNYGYTFGSGTRLTVV.